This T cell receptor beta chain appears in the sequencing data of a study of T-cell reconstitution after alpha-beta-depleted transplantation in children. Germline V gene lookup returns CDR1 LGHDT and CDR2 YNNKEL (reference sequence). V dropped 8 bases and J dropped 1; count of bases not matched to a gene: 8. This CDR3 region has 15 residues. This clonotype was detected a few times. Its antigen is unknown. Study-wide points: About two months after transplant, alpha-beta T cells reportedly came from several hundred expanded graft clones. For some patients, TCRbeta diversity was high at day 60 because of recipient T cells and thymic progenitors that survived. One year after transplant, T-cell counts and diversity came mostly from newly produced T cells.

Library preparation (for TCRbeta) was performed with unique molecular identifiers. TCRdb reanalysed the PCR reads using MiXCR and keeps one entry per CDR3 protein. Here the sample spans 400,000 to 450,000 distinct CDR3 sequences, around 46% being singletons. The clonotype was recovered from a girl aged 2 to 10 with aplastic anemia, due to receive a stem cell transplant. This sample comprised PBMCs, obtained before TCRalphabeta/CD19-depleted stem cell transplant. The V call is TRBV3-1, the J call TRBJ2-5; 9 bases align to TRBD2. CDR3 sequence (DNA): TGTGCCAGCTCGCCTGGCGGGAGGGTCCAAGAGACCCAGTACTTC. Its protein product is CASSPGGRVQETQYF.